Listed below are T cell receptor beta chains from one sample, sequenced in a study of memory CD4+ T cells and cytomegalovirus serostatus. Repertoires were generated with immunoSEQ multiplex PCR, while TCRdb's copy carries only in-frame clones and drops some. The sample consists of 46,000 or so clones, about three quarters of them appearing once. The specimen was memory CD4+ T cells from blood. These TCRs come from an adult in good health and CMV-seronegative. CDR3s include the opening cysteine and the closing phenylalanine or tryptophan. Fields, in order: J gene, D gene, clone size, V gene, CDR3 DNA, CDR3 protein. D genes are given only for firm matches. The size entry is marked missing in some rows and otherwise reads once, few, many or a size class.

j_gene: TRBJ1-5
d_gene: TRBD1
abundance: NA
v_gene: TRBV6-1
CDR3nt: TGTGCCAGCAGTTTGGACAGGTTCAATCAGCCCCAGCATTTT
CDR3aa: CASSLDRFNQPQHF

j_gene: TRBJ2-7
d_gene: TRBD1
abundance: NA
v_gene: TRBV7-2
CDR3nt: TGTGCCAGCAGCTTAGATCGTTCGGGACAGGGAGGTTCGTACGAGCAGTACTTC
CDR3aa: CASSLDRSGQGGSYEQYF

j_gene: TRBJ1-2
d_gene: TRBD1
abundance: NA
v_gene: TRBV6-6
CDR3nt: TGTGCCAGCAGTTACCAGACAGGGTCTATGAATGGCTACACCTTC
CDR3aa: CASSYQTGSMNGYTF

j_gene: TRBJ2-7
d_gene: NA
abundance: NA
v_gene: TRBV27
CDR3nt: TGTGCCAGCAGTTCTTCAGAGTACGAGCAGTACTTC
CDR3aa: CASSSSEYEQYF

j_gene: TRBJ1-2
d_gene: NA
abundance: few
v_gene: TRBV19
CDR3nt: TGTGCCAGTAGTAGTGCAAGGCGGGGGGAGACCTTGAACTATGGCTACACCTTC
CDR3aa: CASSSARRGETLNYGYTF

j_gene: TRBJ2-3
d_gene: TRBD2
abundance: NA
v_gene: TRBV7-2
CDR3nt: TGTGCCAGCAGCCGCAGCGGGGGGGCCTCAAATACGCAGTATTTT
CDR3aa: CASSRSGGASNTQYF

j_gene: TRBJ2-3
d_gene: TRBD2
abundance: few
v_gene: TRBV5-1
CDR3nt: TGCGCCAGCAGCTTGAGGTCGGCGGGGGTCAGGTCGCCTAGCACAGATACGCAGTATTTT
CDR3aa: CASSLRSAGVRSPSTDTQYF

j_gene: TRBJ2-7
d_gene: NA
abundance: NA
v_gene: TRBV27
CDR3nt: TGTGCCAGCAGGGGGGCGGGGGTCTACGAGCAGTACTTC
CDR3aa: CASRGAGVYEQYF

j_gene: TRBJ2-7
d_gene: NA
abundance: NA
v_gene: TRBV4-1
CDR3nt: TGCGCCAGCAGCCAAGATAGGACTAAGAACTACGAGCAGTACTTC
CDR3aa: CASSQDRTKNYEQYF

j_gene: TRBJ1-5
d_gene: NA
abundance: NA
v_gene: TRBV29-1
CDR3nt: TGCAGCGTTCAAACAGGGCAGCATCAGCCCCAGCATTTT
CDR3aa: CSVQTGQHQPQHF

j_gene: TRBJ1-3
d_gene: NA
abundance: few
v_gene: TRBV5-1
CDR3nt: TGCGCCAGCAGCTCACAGGGATCTAACTCTGGAAACACCATATATTTT
CDR3aa: CASSSQGSNSGNTIYF

j_gene: TRBJ2-3
d_gene: NA
abundance: NA
v_gene: TRBV18
CDR3nt: TGTGCCAGCTCACCTCCTTGGCAGGGCGAGGACACTAGCACAGATACGCAGTATTTT
CDR3aa: CASSPPWQGEDTSTDTQYF

j_gene: TRBJ1-1
d_gene: TRBD1
abundance: medium-sized
v_gene: TRBV9
CDR3nt: TGTGCCAGCAGCGTAGCTATACAGGGGCCTAACACTGAAGCTTTCTTT
CDR3aa: CASSVAIQGPNTEAFF

j_gene: TRBJ1-5
d_gene: NA
abundance: NA
v_gene: TRBV10-2
CDR3nt: TGCGCCAGCAGTGATCGCGGGATCACGCCCCAGCATTTT
CDR3aa: CASSDRGITPQHF

j_gene: TRBJ2-3
d_gene: NA
abundance: NA
v_gene: TRBV18
CDR3nt: TGTGCCAGCTCACTGGAGCAGGGGATTAGCACAGATACGCAGTATTTT
CDR3aa: CASSLEQGISTDTQYF

j_gene: TRBJ2-7
d_gene: NA
abundance: NA
v_gene: TRBV6-6
CDR3nt: TGTGCCAGCAAGGGTGGGGTTCTAAACCCCTACGAGCAGTACTTC
CDR3aa: CASKGGVLNPYEQYF

j_gene: TRBJ2-5
d_gene: NA
abundance: NA
v_gene: TRBV18
CDR3nt: TGTGCCAGCTCACGAACCACGGGTATCAGCTCCAGGGAGACCCAGTACTTC
CDR3aa: CASSRTTGISSRETQYF

j_gene: TRBJ2-3
d_gene: NA
abundance: NA
v_gene: TRBV9
CDR3nt: TGTGCCAGCAGTTACACAGATACGCAGTATTTT
CDR3aa: CASSYTDTQYF

j_gene: TRBJ1-6
d_gene: NA
abundance: NA
v_gene: TRBV4-2
CDR3nt: TGTGCCAGCAGCCCGGACAAGAGCTCCTATAATTCACCCCTCCACTTT
CDR3aa: CASSPDKSSYNSPLHF

j_gene: TRBJ1-4
d_gene: NA
abundance: NA
v_gene: TRBV29-1
CDR3nt: TGCAGCGTCGGTGACAGGATTGCAACTAATGAAAAACTGTTTTTT
CDR3aa: CSVGDRIATNEKLFF

j_gene: TRBJ2-7
d_gene: NA
abundance: NA
v_gene: TRBV18
CDR3nt: TGTGCCAGCTCACGCGAGGCGAGCTCCTACGAGCAGTACTTC
CDR3aa: CASSREASSYEQYF

j_gene: TRBJ1-3
d_gene: TRBD1
abundance: NA
v_gene: TRBV2
CDR3nt: TGTGCCAGCACGGCACACCGGGACAGCTCTGGAAACACCATATATTTT
CDR3aa: CASTAHRDSSGNTIYF

j_gene: TRBJ1-1
d_gene: NA
abundance: NA
v_gene: TRBV9
CDR3nt: TGTGCCAGCAGCGCCGACGCCGGGAACACTGAAGCTTTCTTT
CDR3aa: CASSADAGNTEAFF

j_gene: TRBJ2-1
d_gene: NA
abundance: once
v_gene: TRBV20-1
CDR3nt: TGCAGTGCCGTAACAGACAATGAGCAGTTCTTC
CDR3aa: CSAVTDNEQFF